These 28 T cell receptor beta chains were all obtained from the same sample, sequenced in a study of vaccination and CD4 T cells after COVID-19. The study sequenced cultured CD4+ T cell DNA using the Oncomine TCR Beta short-read assay. TCRdb used MiXCR to reprocess the PCR reads, holding one entry per CDR3 protein. The repertoire has about 23,000 distinct CDR3 sequences, approximately 41% of them found once; the top ten carry 4% to 5%. Noted time point: late sampling 161 to 241 days after vaccination in a few convalescent patients. Treatment in this sample: roughly 10-day PBMC culture with coronavirus spike peptide pools or control peptides (ViraFEST assay). These receptors' targets are unknown. Material: CD4+ T cells from blood, cultured in vitro, obtained about 7 months after SARS-CoV-2 vaccination. Every receptor here comes from a human donor who had recovered from COVID-19.

The chain has TRBV27 and TRBJ2-7, with D possibly matching TRBD2 (6 bases). Germline lookup yields CDR1 MNHEY and CDR2 SMNVEV (reference sequence). The ends were cut back, 3 bases at V and 3 bases at J, with 15 bases in the middle. The CDR3 is 15 residues long. CDR3 residues: CASSLGGDFNYEQYF. CDR3 in DNA: TGTGCCAGCAGTTTGGGCGGGGACTTCAACTACGAGCAGTACTTC.

The chain uses TRBV20-1 and TRBJ2-7; 7 bases map to TRBD2. The length of the CDR3 is 14 residues. Looked up from germline, CDR1 is DFQATT and CDR2 is SNEGSKA (reference sequence). J lost 6 bases, V lost 0 bases, and 8 bases had no gene match. The CDR3 coding sequence is TGCAGTGCTAGAGACCCTCGACTAGCTGCCGAGCAGTACTTC. The encoded protein is CSARDPRLAAEQYF.

The chain joins TRBV20-1 to TRBJ2-7; 9 nucleotides line up with TRBD2. CDR1 is DFQATT and CDR2 is SNEGSKA in the germline V gene (reference sequence). Trimming cost V 1 base and J 7 bases; bases outside gene matches: 8. The CDR3 sequence is 14 residues long. The CDR3 nucleotides are TGCAGTGCTAGAGTTCTTAGCGGGAGATTTGAGCAGTACTTC. Translated, it gives CSARVLSGRFEQYF.

The chain joins TRBV6-1 to TRBJ2-7; no clear D. Germline V gene data show CDR1 as MNHNS and CDR2 as SASEGT. CDR3 length equals 11 residues. V was pared by 4 bases and J by 0 bases, with 1 base between. Here the CDR3 reads CASSVSYEQYF. CDR3 bases: TGTGCCAGCAGTGTCTCCTACGAGCAGTACTTC.

This chain connects TRBV24-1 to TRBJ2-7; tentatively, D is TRBD2 (6 bases). The CDR3 runs to 12 residues. CDR1 KGHDR and CDR2 SFDVKD come from the germline V gene. The V end was cut by 4 bases, the J end by 7 bases, with 10 bases between. For the CDR3, the DNA is TGTGCCACCAGTGACCATGCGGGGGAGCAGTACTTC. Its protein is CATSDHAGEQYF.

J is TRBJ2-3 and V is TRBV28; 9 bases match TRBD1. V lost 8 bases to trimming and J lost 6 bases; unmatched junction nucleotides: 12. Germline lookup yields CDR1 MDHEN and CDR2 SYDVKM. CDR3 size: 15 residues. CDR3 coding DNA: TGTGCCAGCGACGATCCGGGACAGGGATGGGATACGCAGTATTTT. As protein: CASDDPGQGWDTQYF. The full variable domain, its missing parts supplied by reference TRBV28 and TRBJ2-3, is DVKVTQSSRYLVKRTGEKVFLECVQDMDHENMFWYRQDPGLGLRLIYFSYDVKMKEKGDIPEGYSVSREKKERFSLILESASTNQTSMYLCASDDPGQGWDTQYFGPGTRLTVL.

The CDR3 loop is CSAMSQRRGYNEQFF. DNA of the CDR3: TGCAGTGCCATGTCCCAGCGGAGAGGGTACAATGAGCAGTTCTTC. The rearrangement joins TRBV20-1 to TRBJ2-1; perhaps TRBD2 as D (5 bases). Germline loops: CDR1 DFQATT, CDR2 SNEGSKA (reference sequence). The CDR3 sequence is 15 residues long. V was trimmed by 6 bases and J by 4 bases, leaving 19 bases between them.

The V call is TRBV6-1, the J call TRBJ2-5, with D maybe TRBD1 (5 bases). From germline, CDR1 is MNHNS and CDR2 SASEGT. V was shortened by 4 bases and J by 2 bases, with 5 bases between the two germline ends. This CDR3 region has 12 residues. This chain's CDR3 is CASSGQQETQYF. The DNA for the CDR3 is TGTGCCAGCAGTGGACAGCAAGAGACCCAGTACTTC.

The rearrangement joins TRBV7-9 to TRBJ2-1; D is perhaps TRBD2 (7 bases). Trimming cost V 1 base and J 10 bases, with 11 bases left between them. The CDR3 has 13 amino acids. The germline V gene encodes CDR1 SEHNR and CDR2 FQNEAQ (reference sequence). The CDR3 sequence is CASSLEWGGEQFF. DNA for the CDR3: TGTGCCAGCAGCTTAGAATGGGGGGGCGAGCAGTTCTTC.

CDR3 in DNA: TGCAGTGCTAGAGATTACGCTAGCGGGTTCTACAATGAGCAGTTCTTC. Encoded protein: CSARDYASGFYNEQFF. The chain couples TRBV20-1 to TRBJ2-1, with 8 bases identical to TRBD2. This CDR3 has 16 residues. Per germline, CDR1 DFQATT and CDR2 SNEGSKA (reference sequence). V shed 0 bases and J 3 bases; nucleotides not matched to a gene: 7.

The chain recombines TRBV12-2 with TRBJ1-2; the table's D call, TRBD1, was not checked against the DNA. TRBV12-2 counts as a pseudogene. The CDR3 contains 13 residues. The CDR3 here is CHRGVRDIYGYTF. CDR3 in DNA: TGTCATCGGGGCGTCCGGGACATCTATGGCTACACCTTC.

The rearrangement uses TRBV7-2 and TRBJ1-1; D is unclear. CDR3 length equals 14 residues. Germline lookup yields CDR1 SGHTA and CDR2 FQGNSA. Trimming took off 1 base at V and 6 bases at J, with 12 bases between the two ends. CDR3 residues: CASSLGFIGSEAFF. The CDR3 region has the DNA TGTGCCAGCAGCTTAGGATTTATTGGATCTGAAGCTTTCTTT.

This clonotype appeared once. The V gene is TRBV18, the J gene TRBJ2-7; a weak D match, TRBD1 (5 bases). Germline V gene sequence: CDR1 KGHSH, CDR2 LQKENI. This CDR3 is built from 15 residues. The V end lost 3 bases, the J end lost 0 bases, and 12 bases lay between the germline ends. The CDR3 loop is CASSPGWGSSYEQYF. CDR3 nucleotides: TGTGCCAGCTCACCTGGGTGGGGCAGCTCCTACGAGCAGTACTTC.

CDR3 DNA: TGTGCCAGCAGCTTAGACTACCTCTACGAGCAGTACTTC. Residues: CASSLDYLYEQYF. This chain connects TRBV7-3 to TRBJ2-7, with TRBD2 as a possible D gene (5 bases). This CDR3 has 13 amino acids. From germline, CDR1 is SGHTA and CDR2 FQGTGA. Deletions cut 2 bases from V and 3 bases from J, with 8 bases between.

This clonotype turned up a few times. The chain has TRBV15 and TRBJ2-7, with 7 bases lining up with TRBD2. CDR3 length: 14 amino acids. With 3 bases clipped from V and 4 bases from J, the junction kept 6 bases outside the gene matches. Germline V lookup: CDR1 LNHNV, CDR2 YYDKDF (reference sequence). The CDR3 coding sequence is TGTGCCACCAGCAGTGGCGGGAGTGGGTACGAGCAGTACTTC. It codes for CATSSGGSGYEQYF.

The rearrangement uses TRBV7-6 and TRBJ2-1, with TRBD1 as a possible D gene (6 bases). Germline loops: CDR1 SGHVS, CDR2 FNYEAQ. The CDR3 totals 15 residues. V lost 1 base and J 5 bases, leaving 12 bases between the germline ends. CDR3 loop: CASSLGLQGNNEQFF. CDR3 DNA sequence: TGTGCCAGCAGCTTAGGGTTGCAGGGGAACAATGAGCAGTTCTTC.

This chain connects TRBV27 to TRBJ1-6; unclear D gene. Germline V gene sequence: CDR1 MNHEY, CDR2 SMNVEV (reference sequence). The length of the CDR3 is 14 residues. V dropped 6 bases and J dropped 10 bases, with 16 bases sitting between them. This CDR3 is CASRSTYPGSPLHF. The DNA of the CDR3 is TGTGCCAGCAGATCAACCTATCCTGGGTCACCCCTCCACTTT.

This chain joins TRBV7-3 and TRBJ2-7; possibly TRBD2 for D (5 bases). With 1 base removed from V and 6 bases from J, the gap between germline ends came to 19 bases. Germline lookup yields CDR1 SGHTA and CDR2 FQGTGA. The CDR3 totals 16 residues. The CDR3 DNA follows: TGTGCCAGCAGCTTAATTCCGCGGGCAGGCCCCTCCGAGCAGTACTTC. As protein: CASSLIPRAGPSEQYF.

The rearrangement links TRBV18 to TRBJ1-3, with D possibly matching TRBD1 (5 bases). Between the trimmed V and J ends, which lost 2 bases and 2 bases, there was a span of 10 bases. Per the germline V gene, CDR1 is KGHSH and CDR2 is LQKENI. CDR3 size: 15 residues. In DNA, the CDR3 is TGTGCCAGCTCACCAGGGCTGGGGGCTGGAAACACCATATATTTT. This encodes CASSPGLGAGNTIYF.

The rearrangement uses TRBV5-4 and TRBJ1-2; D remains ambiguous. CDR1 and CDR2 from the germline V gene are SGHNT and YYREEE (reference sequence). The CDR3 has 15 amino acids. With 4 bases removed from V and 2 bases from J, the gap between germline ends came to 15 bases. CDR3 residues: CASSPDGWQNYGYTF. DNA of the CDR3: TGTGCCAGCAGCCCCGATGGATGGCAGAACTATGGCTACACCTTC.

The CDR3, as DNA: TGTGCCAGCAGCTCCATAAGCGGGAGGAACACCGGGGAGCTGTTTTTT. It specifies CASSSISGRNTGELFF. The rearrangement joins TRBV11-2 to TRBJ2-2; 8 nucleotides line up with TRBD2. Germline trimming cut 4 bases from V and 1 base from J; bases unmatched to any gene: 5. The CDR3 has 16 residues. Germline lookup yields CDR1 SGHAT and CDR2 FQNNGV.

The genes are TRBV25-1 and TRBJ2-5; weak D call: TRBD1 (6 bases). The CDR3 consists of 15 residues. In germline, CDR1 is MGHDK, CDR2 SYGVNS. Between the trimmed V and J ends, which lost 6 bases and 1 base, there was a span of 15 bases. CDR3: CASSLGADSQETQYF. CDR3 in DNA: TGTGCCAGCAGCCTAGGGGCGGACAGCCAAGAGACCCAGTACTTC.

The chain joins TRBV7-3 to TRBJ1-6, with D unclear. Trimming took 0 bases from V and 8 from J, leaving 8 bases between them. Per the germline V gene, CDR1 is SGHTA and CDR2 is FQGTGA. CDR3 length: 14 amino acids. The CDR3 loop is CASSLTGRDSPLHF. The DNA for the CDR3 is TGTGCCAGCAGCTTAACAGGGCGGGATTCACCCCTCCACTTT.

CDR3 nucleotide sequence: TGCAGTGCACCCTTCCGACTAGCGGGATTCACAGATACGCAGTATTTT. Its protein is CSAPFRLAGFTDTQYF. The chain combines TRBV20-1 with TRBJ2-3; 11 bases fit TRBD2. This CDR3 comprises 16 residues. Germline loops: CDR1 DFQATT, CDR2 SNEGSKA (reference sequence). Trimming at V came to 6 bases and at J to 2 bases, leaving 10 bases not matched to a gene.

The V call is TRBV6-5, the J call TRBJ1-5; D remains unclear. The CDR3 is 13 residues long. CDR1 is MNHEY, CDR2 SVGAGI, per germline. The germline V and J ends were trimmed by 0 bases and 3 bases, with 3 bases remaining between them. The CDR3 DNA reads TGTGCCAGCAGTTACTCGAACAATCAGCCCCAGCATTTT. Translating it yields CASSYSNNQPQHF.

The CDR3 bases are TGTGCCAGCAGGAGTGCGATTCTAGCGGGAGGTACCGGGGAGCTGTTTTTT. Protein product: CASRSAILAGGTGELFF. The chain has TRBV7-2 and TRBJ2-2; 11 bases line up with TRBD2. CDR1 and CDR2 (germline): SGHTA, FQGNSA. This CDR3 spans 17 amino acids. V gave up 6 bases and J gave up 5 bases; unmatched junction bases: 11.

The sample holds a few counts of this clonotype. The J gene is TRBJ1-6, the V gene TRBV6-1; D uncertain. From germline, CDR1 is MNHNS and CDR2 SASEGT. The V end lost 3 bases, the J end lost 5 bases, and 8 bases lay between the germline ends. CDR3 length: 14 amino acids. The CDR3 DNA sequence: TGTGCCAGCAGTGACAGGTGGGATAATTCACCCCTCCACTTT. It specifies CASSDRWDNSPLHF.

This sequence joins TRBV10-3 and TRBJ2-1; 10 bases map to TRBD2. From germline, CDR1 is ENHRY and CDR2 SYGVKD. J lost 8 bases, V lost 6 bases, and 10 bases had no gene match. CDR3 length: 15 residues. CDR3: CAIRRSSGSPDEQFF. The CDR3 region has the DNA TGTGCCATCAGGCGGTCTAGCGGGAGCCCCGATGAGCAGTTCTTC.